A single sample gave rise to the 5 T cell receptor beta chains below, sequenced in a study of T cell responses to AZD1222 COVID-19 vaccine. Produced via immunoSEQ multiplex PCR; TCRdb's table is partial and in-frame only. The data show 130,000 to 150,000 clones, roughly nine tenths seen once. Sequencing used peripheral blood, obtained on day 0 of AZD1222 vaccination. Receptor source: an adult in good health.

This clone was seen more than once but under ten times. The chain has TRBV7-9 and TRBJ1-3; D is ambiguous. V lost 6 bases to trimming and J lost 2 bases, with 5 bases between them. Germline V CDR1 and CDR2: SEHNR, FQNEAQ (reference sequence). This CDR3 has 12 amino acids. The CDR3 nucleotides read TGTGCCAGCAGTCCAACTGGAAACACCATATATTTT. Its translation: CASSPTGNTIYF.

As concerns this clone: The same CDR3 is also encoded by other DNA sequences in this sample. The genes are TRBV7-3 and TRBJ2-1; 13 bases align to TRBD2. The CDR3 covers 15 residues. V lost 3 bases, J lost 7 bases, and 3 bases stayed unmatched. Looked up from germline, CDR1 is SGHTA and CDR2 is FQGTGA. In nucleotides, the CDR3 is TGTGCCAGCAGCTTGGGACTAGCGGGAAATAATGAGCAGTTCTTC. It encodes CASSLGLAGNNEQFF.

The gene calls are TRBV5-1 and TRBJ1-4, with D possibly being TRBD1 (5 bases). The CDR3 totals 15 residues. Trimming removed 2 bases at V and 5 bases at J, with 13 bases between. Germline V gene lookup returns CDR1 SGHRS and CDR2 YFSETQ. The CDR3 here is CASSLDGTGNEKLFF. DNA of the CDR3: TGCGCCAGCAGCTTAGATGGGACGGGAAATGAAAAACTGTTTTTT.

The chain is built from TRBV13 and TRBJ1-2; perhaps TRBD1 as D (6 bases). The length of the CDR3 is 13 residues. V gave up 6 bases and J gave up 7 bases, with 15 bases separating them. Germline CDR1 and CDR2: PRHDT and FYEKMQ (reference sequence). CDR3 sequence: CASRSRGASGYTF. The CDR3 DNA reads as TGTGCCAGCAGGTCCCGGGGGGCGAGTGGCTACACCTTC. Together with reference TRBV13 and TRBJ1-2, the CDR3 gives the full variable domain: AAGVIQSPRHLIKEKRETATLKCYPIPRHDTVYWYQQGPGQDPQFLISFYEKMQSDKGSIPDRFSAQQFSDYHSELNMSSLELGDSALYFCASRSRGASGYTFGSGTRLTVV.

This chain uses TRBV18 with TRBJ1-1; 9 nucleotides align to TRBD1. The CDR3 spans 16 residues. V was clipped by 6 bases and J by 0 bases; unmatched bases: 8. Per germline, CDR1 KGHSH and CDR2 LQKENI. CDR3 amino acids: CASSPGTGSLNTEAFF. The CDR3 region has the DNA TGTGCCAGCTCCCCCGGGACAGGGAGTCTGAACACTGAAGCTTTCTTT.